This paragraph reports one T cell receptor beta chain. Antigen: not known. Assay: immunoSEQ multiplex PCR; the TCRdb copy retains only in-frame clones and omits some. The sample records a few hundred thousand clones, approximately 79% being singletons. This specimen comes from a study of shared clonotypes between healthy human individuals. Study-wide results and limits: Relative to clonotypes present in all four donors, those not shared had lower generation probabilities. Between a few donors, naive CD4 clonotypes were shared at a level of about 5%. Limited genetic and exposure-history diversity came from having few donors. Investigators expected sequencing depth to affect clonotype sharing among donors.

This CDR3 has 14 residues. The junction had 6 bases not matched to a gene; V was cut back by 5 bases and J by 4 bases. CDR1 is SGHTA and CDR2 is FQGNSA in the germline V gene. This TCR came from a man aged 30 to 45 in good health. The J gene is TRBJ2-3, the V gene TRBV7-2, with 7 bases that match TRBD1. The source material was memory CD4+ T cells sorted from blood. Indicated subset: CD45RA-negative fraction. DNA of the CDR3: TGTGCCAGCAGCCCACGGACAGGAGCAGATACGCAGTATTTT. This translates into CASSPRTGADTQYF.